Below, one TCR beta chain is given with its context. The antigen is not known. Generated by immunoSEQ multiplex PCR, the TCRdb table keeps only in-frame clones and is missing some. The sample has approximately 150,000 clones, 92% seen once. This entry comes from a study of T cell responses to AZD1222 COVID-19 vaccine. Study-wide findings and caveats: White British people made up most donors, females outnumbered males, and clonal diversity was possibly underestimated.

Germline V gene lookup returns CDR1 KGHDR and CDR2 SFDVKD. Unmatched junction bases numbered 7, after V lost 9 bases and J lost 7 bases. The CDR3 totals 15 residues. Doses given second, at about 4 or about 12 weeks, were pooled. The rearrangement links TRBV24-1 to TRBJ2-1; 14 bases align to TRBD2. This TCR derives from an adult who received the AZD1222 COVID-19 vaccine. The specimen comprised peripheral blood, sampled 28 days after the second AZD1222 dose. This CDR3 is CATQRGTSGSNEQFF. The CDR3 coding sequence is TGTGCCACCCAGAGGGGGACTAGCGGGAGTAATGAGCAGTTCTTC.